These T cell receptor beta chains were read from a single sample in a study of cytomegalovirus exposure and HLA in healthy donors. The repertoire was sequenced with immunoSEQ multiplex PCR; TCRdb's copy has only in-frame clones and lacks some. Among around 100,000 clones listed, roughly two thirds were seen once. What was sequenced was PBMCs. The receptors were gathered from a woman under 40 in good health and CMV-seronegative. CDR3s leave out the opening cysteine and the closing phenylalanine or tryptophan. The order of the fields is CDR3 length, V gene, J gene, CDR3 protein.

12,TRBV18,TRBJ1-1,ASSPPTGPTEAF
16,TRBV10-3,TRBJ2-3,AISSDRGFSVHRDTQY
12,TRBV29-1,TRBJ2-7,SVEERGFPYEQY
10,TRBV7-2,TRBJ1-2,ASSLDAEGYT
13,TRBV7-9,TRBJ1-4,ASSLGTGTNEKLF
10,TRBV10-3,TRBJ2-7,AISDLSYEQY
10,TRBV29-1,TRBJ2-1,SVELAKNEQF
12,TRBV27,TRBJ1-4,ASSITGVHEKLF
15,TRBV5-4,TRBJ2-7,ASSQPMTGTSVGEQY
12,TRBV7-2,TRBJ1-4,ASSFTGQNEKLF
15,TRBV27,TRBJ1-5,ASSPSGDRVNNQPQH
12,TRBV19,TRBJ1-5,ASTLGQAMGPQH
14,TRBV28,TRBJ2-2,ASGESDRSNTGELF
10,TRBV13,TRBJ2-1,ASSLDLVLQF
18,TRBV30,TRBJ2-6,AWSAREGEGSFSGANVLT
13,TRBV9,TRBJ2-1,ASSVQGTAKGEQF
11,TRBV9,TRBJ1-1,ASSLGTAPEAF
12,TRBV5-6,TRBJ2-1,ASIYGTGASEQF
13,TRBV9,TRBJ2-1,ASSPAPGLGGEQF
12,TRBV18,TRBJ2-7,ASSPRASSYEQY
14,TRBV4-1,TRBJ1-5,ASSQVSPPPVWPQH
15,TRBV28,TRBJ2-1,ASSLGGWRDSYNEQF
13,TRBV4-1,TRBJ2-7,ASSQGPGLVHEQY
11,TRBV9,TRBJ2-1,ASSPLPYNEQF
11,TRBV19,TRBJ1-5,ASSGGVRQPQH
15,TRBV7-6,TRBJ2-7,ASSLAIRTSGSYEQY
12,TRBV5-1,TRBJ2-7,ASSSGSVRGEQY
14,TRBV11-2,TRBJ2-1,ASSLMAGASYNEQF
14,TRBV18,TRBJ2-7,ASSLRLAGDPYEQY
13,TRBV5-1,TRBJ1-1,ASSATGDLNTEAF
15,TRBV11-2,TRBJ2-5,ASSLVMLAGSSETQY
14,TRBV5-1,TRBJ2-1,ASSLAGTVSYNEQF
14,TRBV28,TRBJ2-7,ASSPPLDTLGGEQY
15,TRBV7-9,TRBJ2-5,ASSPIAGGPAGETQY
13,TRBV13,TRBJ2-4,ASSYVGGRENIQY
11,TRBV29-1,TRBJ2-3,SVDGAGEDTQY
14,TRBV11-2,TRBJ2-3,ASARGGLANTDTQY
13,TRBV30,TRBJ1-3,AWRVNRYSGNTIY
12,TRBV6-1,TRBJ1-1,ASRGDRLNTEAF
13,TRBV5-1,NA,ASSSQQGAYNEQF
14,TRBV6-1,TRBJ2-3,ASSEASGLFTDTQY
10,TRBV15,TRBJ2-1,ATSRDRDYEI
11,TRBV29-1,TRBJ2-5,SVGFPVKETQY
13,TRBV5-4,TRBJ1-1,ASSPTRGMNTEAF
12,TRBV5-1,TRBJ1-1,ASRDTGGVTEAF
13,TRBV10-1,TRBJ2-2,ASSDPGTPTGELF
11,TRBV28,TRBJ1-1,ASNEGLGTEAF
15,TRBV4-2,TRBJ2-2,ASSQDTVDRRTGELF
13,TRBV2,TRBJ1-5,ASSPRGSGDQPQH
11,TRBV10-2,TRBJ1-2,ASRGTGSYGYT
15,TRBV10-3,TRBJ2-1,AISELSGTSGYNEQF
16,TRBV13,TRBJ2-7,ASSPPGAGDRSVYEQY
14,TRBV15,TRBJ2-3,ATSRGTSGRAYTQY